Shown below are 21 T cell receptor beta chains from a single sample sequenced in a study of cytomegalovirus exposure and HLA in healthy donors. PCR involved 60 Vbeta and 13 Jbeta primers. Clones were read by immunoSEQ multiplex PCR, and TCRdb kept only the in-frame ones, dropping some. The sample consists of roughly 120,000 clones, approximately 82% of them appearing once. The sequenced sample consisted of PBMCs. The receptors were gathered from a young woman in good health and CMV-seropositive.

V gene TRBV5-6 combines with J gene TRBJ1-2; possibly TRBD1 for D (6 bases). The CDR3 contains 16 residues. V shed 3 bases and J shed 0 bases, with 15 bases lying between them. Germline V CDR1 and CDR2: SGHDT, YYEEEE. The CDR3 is CASSSVSTGSNYGYTF. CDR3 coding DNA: TGTGCCAGCAGCTCGGTTTCGACAGGATCTAACTATGGCTACACCTTC.

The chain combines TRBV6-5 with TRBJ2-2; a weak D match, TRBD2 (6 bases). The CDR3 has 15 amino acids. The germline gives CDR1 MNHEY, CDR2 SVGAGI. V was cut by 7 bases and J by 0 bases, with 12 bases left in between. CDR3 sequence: CASISASANTGELFF. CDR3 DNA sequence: TGTGCCAGCATCTCGGCTAGCGCGAACACCGGGGAGCTGTTTTTT.

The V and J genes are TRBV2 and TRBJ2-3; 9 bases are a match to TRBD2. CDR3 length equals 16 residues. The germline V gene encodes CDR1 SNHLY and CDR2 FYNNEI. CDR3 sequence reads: CAGRAQAGGNPDTQYF. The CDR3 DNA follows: TGTGCAGGTCGGGCGCAAGCGGGGGGAAACCCAGATACGCAGTATTTT.

CDR3 sequence reads: CASSERGGDEQFF. CDR3 bases: TGCGCCAGCAGTGAGCGCGGGGGCGATGAGCAGTTCTTC. This chain uses TRBV10-1 with TRBJ2-1; D is perhaps TRBD2 (7 bases). The CDR3 consists of 13 residues. Germline CDR1 is WNHNN and CDR2 is SYGVQD (reference sequence). Trimming left V 2 bases short and J 8 bases short, with 10 bases between.

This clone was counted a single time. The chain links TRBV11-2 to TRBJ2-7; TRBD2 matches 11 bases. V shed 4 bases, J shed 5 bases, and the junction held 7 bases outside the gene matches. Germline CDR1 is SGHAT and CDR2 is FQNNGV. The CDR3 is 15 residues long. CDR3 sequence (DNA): TGTGCCAGCAGCTATAGCGGGGGGGACTCGGACGAGCAGTACTTC. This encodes CASSYSGGDSDEQYF.

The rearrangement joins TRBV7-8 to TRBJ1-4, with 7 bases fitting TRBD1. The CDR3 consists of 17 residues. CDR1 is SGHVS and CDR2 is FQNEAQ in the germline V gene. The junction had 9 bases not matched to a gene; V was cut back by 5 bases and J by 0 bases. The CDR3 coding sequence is TGTGCCAGCAGCCCCACCAGGGGGGATGCAACTAATGAAAAACTGTTTTTT. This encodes CASSPTRGDATNEKLFF.

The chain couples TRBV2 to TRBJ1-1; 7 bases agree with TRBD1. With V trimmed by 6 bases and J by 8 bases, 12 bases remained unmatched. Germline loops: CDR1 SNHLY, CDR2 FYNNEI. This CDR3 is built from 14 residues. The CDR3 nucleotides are TGTGCCAGCAGCGCGAACCCAGGGACAGTCGAAGCTTTCTTT. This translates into CASSANPGTVEAFF.

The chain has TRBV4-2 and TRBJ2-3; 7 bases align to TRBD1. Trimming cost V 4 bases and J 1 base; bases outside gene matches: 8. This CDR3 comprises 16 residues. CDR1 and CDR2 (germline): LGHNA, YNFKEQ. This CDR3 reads CASSRDPQGGTDTQYF. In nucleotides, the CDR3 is TGTGCCAGCAGCCGGGACCCGCAGGGGGGCACAGATACGCAGTATTTT.

In DNA form, the CDR3 reads TGCAGCGTTGAAGATGCACAGGGTCGAAGCACCGGGGAGCTGTTTTTT. Its protein is CSVEDAQGRSTGELFF. V is TRBV29-1 and J is TRBJ2-2; a possible D gene is TRBD1 (6 bases). Trimming removed 0 bases from V and 4 bases from J, with 15 bases in between. Germline CDR1 is SQVTM and CDR2 is ANQGSEA. This CDR3 is built from 16 residues.

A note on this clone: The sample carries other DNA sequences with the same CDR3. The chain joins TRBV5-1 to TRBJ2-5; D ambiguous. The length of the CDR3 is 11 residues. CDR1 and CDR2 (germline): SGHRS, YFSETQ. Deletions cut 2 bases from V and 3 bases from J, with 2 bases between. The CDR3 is CASSFKETQYF. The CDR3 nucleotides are TGCGCCAGCAGCTTTAAAGAGACCCAGTACTTC.

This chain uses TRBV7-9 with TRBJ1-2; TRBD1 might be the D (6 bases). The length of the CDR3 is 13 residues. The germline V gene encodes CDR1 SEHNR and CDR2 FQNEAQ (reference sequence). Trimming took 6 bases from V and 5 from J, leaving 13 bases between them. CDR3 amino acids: CASRGGREYGYTF. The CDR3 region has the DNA TGTGCCAGCAGGGGGGGGCGTGAATATGGCTACACCTTC.

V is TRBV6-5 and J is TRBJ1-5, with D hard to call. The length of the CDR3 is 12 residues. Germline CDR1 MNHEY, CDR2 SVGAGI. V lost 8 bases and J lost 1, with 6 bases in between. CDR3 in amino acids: CASSLSNQPQHF. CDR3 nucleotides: TGTGCCAGCTCCCTCAGCAATCAGCCCCAGCATTTT.

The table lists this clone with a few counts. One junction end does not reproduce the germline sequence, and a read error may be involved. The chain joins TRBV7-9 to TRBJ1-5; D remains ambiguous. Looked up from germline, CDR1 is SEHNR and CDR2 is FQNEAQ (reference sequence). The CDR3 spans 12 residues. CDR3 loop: CSSSLLNQPQHF. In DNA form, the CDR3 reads TGTTCCAGCAGCTTACTAAATCAGCCCCAGCATTTT.

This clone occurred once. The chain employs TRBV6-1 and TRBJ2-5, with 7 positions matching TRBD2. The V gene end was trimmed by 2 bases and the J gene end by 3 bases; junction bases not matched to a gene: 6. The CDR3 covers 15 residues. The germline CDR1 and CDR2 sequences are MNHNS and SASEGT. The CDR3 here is CASSELAGDEETQYF. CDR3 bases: TGTGCCAGCAGTGAATTGGCGGGGGACGAAGAGACCCAGTACTTC.

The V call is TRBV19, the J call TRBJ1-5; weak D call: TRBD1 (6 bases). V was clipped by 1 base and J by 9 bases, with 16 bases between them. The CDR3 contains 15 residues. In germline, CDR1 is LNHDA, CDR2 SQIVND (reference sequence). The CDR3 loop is CASSIVAGDGGPQHF. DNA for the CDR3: TGTGCCAGTAGTATAGTGGCAGGGGACGGCGGGCCCCAGCATTTT. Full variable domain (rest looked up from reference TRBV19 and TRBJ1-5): DGGITQSPKYLFRKEGQNVTLSCEQNLNHDAMYWYRQDPGQGLRLIYYSQIVNDFQKGDIAEGYSVSREKKESFPLTVTSAQKNPTAFYLCASSIVAGDGGPQHFGDGTRLSIL.

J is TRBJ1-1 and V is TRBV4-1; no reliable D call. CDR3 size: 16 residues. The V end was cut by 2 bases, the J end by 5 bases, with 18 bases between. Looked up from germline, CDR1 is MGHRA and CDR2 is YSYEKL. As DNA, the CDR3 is TGCGCCAGCAGCCAACCGAGGGAGGGAGCGGGGACTGAAGCTTTCTTT. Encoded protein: CASSQPREGAGTEAFF.

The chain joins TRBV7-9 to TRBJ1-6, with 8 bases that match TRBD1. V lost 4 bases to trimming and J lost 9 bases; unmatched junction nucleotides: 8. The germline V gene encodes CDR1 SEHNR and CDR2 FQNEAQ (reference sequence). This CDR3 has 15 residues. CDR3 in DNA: TGTGCCAGCAGCTCTCGGGGACAGGAAAGTTCACCCCTCCACTTT. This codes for CASSSRGQESSPLHF.

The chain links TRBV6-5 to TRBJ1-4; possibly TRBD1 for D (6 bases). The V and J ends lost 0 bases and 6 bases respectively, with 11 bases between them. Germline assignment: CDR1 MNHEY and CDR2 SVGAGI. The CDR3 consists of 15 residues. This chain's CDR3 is CASSYSGTKDEKLFF. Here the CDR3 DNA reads TGTGCCAGCAGTTACTCCGGGACAAAGGATGAAAAACTGTTTTTT.

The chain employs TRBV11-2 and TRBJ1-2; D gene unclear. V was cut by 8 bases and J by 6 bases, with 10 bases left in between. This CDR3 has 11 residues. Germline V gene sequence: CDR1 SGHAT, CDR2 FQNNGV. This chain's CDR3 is CASGKEDGYTF. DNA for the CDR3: TGTGCCAGCGGAAAGGAGGATGGCTACACCTTC.

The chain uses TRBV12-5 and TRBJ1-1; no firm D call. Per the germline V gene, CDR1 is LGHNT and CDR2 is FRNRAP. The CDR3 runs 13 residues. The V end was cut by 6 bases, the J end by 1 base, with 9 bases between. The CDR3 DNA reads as TGTGCTAGTGGCAAAACAGAGAACACTGAAGCTTTCTTT. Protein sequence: CASGKTENTEAFF.

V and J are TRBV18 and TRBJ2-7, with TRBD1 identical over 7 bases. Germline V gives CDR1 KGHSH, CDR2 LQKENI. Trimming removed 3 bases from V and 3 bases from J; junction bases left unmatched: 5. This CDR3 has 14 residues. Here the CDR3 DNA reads TGTGCCAGCTCACCGGGACAGCCGAACTACGAGCAGTACTTC. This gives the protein CASSPGQPNYEQYF.